These 8 T cell receptor beta chains share one sample of origin, sequenced in a study of T cell clonality in common variable immunodeficiency. The method was immunoSEQ multiplex PCR; TCRdb's version includes in-frame clones alone and lacks a portion of them. The sample lists around 50,000 clones, none appearing once, the ten largest making up roughly 2%. Sequencing was carried out using peripheral blood mononuclear cells. The receptors derive from a person between 18 and 75 years old in good health.

This clone was picked up many times. From the germline J gene comes the end of the CDR3, since the read stops 3 residues before it. The chain is built from TRBV6-2 or TRBV6-3 and TRBJ2-6, with a weak D call TRBD1 (5 bases). Germline-derived CDR1 and CDR2 are MNHEY and SVGEGT. The CDR3 covers 16 residues. V lost 6 bases and J lost 1, with 13 bases in between. The part of the CDR3 DNA that was read is TGTGCCAGCAGGCCAGACCCAGGGTCTGGGGCCAACGTC. It specifies CASRPDPGSGANV. The whole CDR3 reads CASRPDPGSGANVLTF.

This clone was found a few times. The read is 3 residues too short to cover the CDR3 end, so that end is filled in from the germline J gene. The V gene is TRBV6-2 or TRBV6-3, the J gene TRBJ2-3, with no clear D. This CDR3 is built from 15 residues. Germline CDR1 is MNHEY and CDR2 is SVGEGT. CDR3 sequence: CASSEHTYSNQPQYF. CDR3 DNA, as far as it was read: TGTGCCAGCAGTGAGCACACGTATAGCAATCAGCCG.

This clone was detected ten times or more. The read terminates 3 residues ahead of where the CDR3 ends, so the germline J gene completes it. The chain combines TRBV20-1 with TRBJ1-4; a weak D match, TRBD1 (5 bases). Trimming removed 3 bases from V and 5 bases from J, with 10 bases in between. The CDR3 contains 13 residues. Germline V CDR1 and CDR2: DFQATT, SNEGSKA (reference sequence). This CDR3 is CSARTGLNEKLFF. The DNA read from the CDR3 is TGCAGTGCTAGGACGGGACTCAATGAAAAA.

This clone appeared many times. The read terminates 3 residues ahead of where the CDR3 ends, so the germline J gene completes it. The chain couples TRBV10-3 to TRBJ2-2, with TRBD1 matching over 9 bases. CDR3 size: 15 residues. The J segment lost 0 bases and the V segment lost 7 bases, leaving 3 bases of the junction unmatched. The germline V gene encodes CDR1 ENHRY and CDR2 SYGVKD. The chain's CDR3 is CAITRTGANTGELFF. The DNA read from the CDR3 is TGTGCCATCACCCGGACAGGGGCGAACACCGGGGAG.

This clone came up many times. The read finishes 3 residues shy of the CDR3 end, and the germline J gene is used to complete it. The genes are TRBV20-1 and TRBJ1-6; the match to TRBD1 covers 7 bases. The CDR3 is 13 residues long. CDR1 is DFQATT and CDR2 is SNEGSKA in the germline V gene (reference sequence). Losses at the gene ends were 6 bases for V and 6 bases for J; bases not matched to a gene: 5. CDR3 amino acids: CSAWGQSNSPLHF. The CDR3 DNA, read in part, is TGCAGTGCCTGGGGACAGTCTAATTCACCC.

This clone was observed many times. The missing CDR3 end, 3 residues past where the read stops, is filled in from the germline J gene. The chain links TRBV19 to TRBJ2-2; D may be TRBD1 (5 bases). The CDR3 extends over 15 amino acids. The ends were cut back, 4 bases at V and 5 bases at J, with 14 bases in the middle. The germline CDR1 and CDR2 sequences are LNHDA and SQIVND (reference sequence). The CDR3 loop reads CASSKGAVETGELFF. Partial CDR3 DNA: TGTGCCAGTAGTAAAGGGGCAGTAGAAACCGGGGAG.

There are many counts of this clone. The read is 3 residues too short to cover the CDR3 end, so that end is filled in from the germline J gene. The V and J genes are TRBV5-6 and TRBJ2-2; 9 bases map to TRBD2. This CDR3 has 15 residues. Germline trimming cut 3 bases from V and 4 bases from J; bases unmatched to any gene: 4. The germline CDR1 and CDR2 sequences are SGHDT and YYEEEE. CDR3 DNA (partial): TGTGCCAGCAGCTGGCGACTAGCGGTCACCGGGGAG. Translated: CASSWRLAVTGE. In full, the CDR3 reads CASSWRLAVTGELFF.

This clone was found many times. The read comes to an end 3 residues before the CDR3 does, leaving the germline J gene to fill in the end. The chain combines TRBV5-4 with TRBJ1-3, with D possibly TRBD1 on 5 matching bases. The V and J ends lost 3 bases and 0 bases respectively, with 13 bases between them. Germline loops: CDR1 SGHNT, CDR2 YYREEE (reference sequence). This CDR3 region has 16 residues. The CDR3 spells CASSSAGQSSGNTIYF. Incomplete CDR3 DNA: TGTGCCAGCAGCTCCGCTGGACAAAGCTCTGGAAACACC.